These T cell receptor beta chains were read from a single sample in a study of Graves' ophthalmopathy and Graves' hyperthyroidism. MiXCR was run by TCRdb on the multiplex PCR reads, yielding one entry per CDR3 protein. The sample lists about 700,000 distinct CDR3 sequences; about two fifths were seen once. Input material: peripheral blood. The receptors come from an adult man with Graves' ophthalmopathy. CDR3s include the opening cysteine and the closing phenylalanine or tryptophan. A D gene is named only where the DNA matches it firmly. Size tells how often a clone was seen (once, few, many) or the class of an expanded clone, and some rows leave it out.

V gene: TRBV5-1; J gene: TRBJ1-1; clone size: -; D gene: TRBD1; CDR3 DNA: TGCGCCAGCAGCTGGGGTACGACAGGGACGCCGAACACTGAAGCTTTCTTT; CDR3 protein: CASSWGTTGTPNTEAFF
V gene: TRBV14; J gene: TRBJ1-1; clone size: many; D gene: -; CDR3 DNA: TGTGCCAGCAGCCGATGGGGAAGTCACACTGAAGCTTTCTTT; CDR3 protein: CASSRWGSHTEAFF
V gene: TRBV7-2; J gene: TRBJ1-2; clone size: few; D gene: -; CDR3 DNA: TGTGCCAGCAGCCAAGATCGTAGGACGGCTTATGGCTACACCTTC; CDR3 protein: CASSQDRRTAYGYTF
V gene: TRBV7-9; J gene: TRBJ1-6; clone size: few; D gene: TRBD1; CDR3 DNA: TGTGCCAGCAGCCAAGGGACCGGGACAGTTAATTCACCCCTCCACTTT; CDR3 protein: CASSQGTGTVNSPLHF
V gene: TRBV7-3; J gene: TRBJ1-4; clone size: -; D gene: TRBD1; CDR3 DNA: TGTGCCAGCAGCTTAGGACAGGGGGGATGTACTGAAAAACTGTTTTTT; CDR3 protein: CASSLGQGGCTEKLFF
V gene: TRBV2; J gene: TRBJ1-5; clone size: -; D gene: -; CDR3 DNA: TGTGCCAGCGGTTGGTCTCAGCAAGGCAATCAGCTCCAGCATTTT; CDR3 protein: CASGWSQQGNQLQHF
V gene: TRBV20-1; J gene: TRBJ2-7; clone size: many; D gene: -; CDR3 DNA: TGCAGTGCTGCCTCGGGGCTGGAGTACGAGCAGTACTTC; CDR3 protein: CSAASGLEYEQYF
V gene: TRBV9; J gene: TRBJ1-5; clone size: many; D gene: -; CDR3 DNA: TGTGCCAGCGGGGAAAATCAGCCCCAGCATTTT; CDR3 protein: CASGENQPQHF
V gene: TRBV7-9; J gene: TRBJ2-5; clone size: few; D gene: -; CDR3 DNA: TGTGCCAGCAGTAACTCCGACGGGAAAGAGACCCAGTACTTC; CDR3 protein: CASSNSDGKETQYF
V gene: TRBV10-3; J gene: TRBJ1-5; clone size: many; D gene: -; CDR3 DNA: TGTGCCAGCGATGACAGGAATCAGCCCCAGCATTTT; CDR3 protein: CASDDRNQPQHF
V gene: TRBV10-2; J gene: TRBJ1-5; clone size: -; D gene: -; CDR3 DNA: TGCGCCAGGAGGGGGATGGACAGCAATCAGCCCCAGCATTTT; CDR3 protein: CARRGMDSNQPQHF
V gene: TRBV25-1; J gene: TRBJ1-2; clone size: -; D gene: -; CDR3 DNA: TGTGCCAGCAGTTTCCCTGGAGCGCCGGGCTACACCTTC; CDR3 protein: CASSFPGAPGYTF
V gene: TRBV20-1; J gene: TRBJ1-1; clone size: many; D gene: TRBD1; CDR3 DNA: TGCAGTGCTGGGACAGACAACACTGAAGCTTTCTTT; CDR3 protein: CSAGTDNTEAFF
V gene: TRBV10-3; J gene: TRBJ1-5; clone size: -; D gene: -; CDR3 DNA: TGTGCCAGCAGTGTCATTACCAGGCCCCCCGATCAGCCCCAGCATTTT; CDR3 protein: CASSVITRPPDQPQHF
V gene: TRBV10-3; J gene: TRBJ2-7; clone size: -; D gene: TRBD1; CDR3 DNA: TGTGCCAGCAGGACCGGGACAGTCTCCTACGAGCAGTACTTC; CDR3 protein: CASRTGTVSYEQYF
V gene: TRBV6-1; J gene: TRBJ1-5; clone size: -; D gene: -; CDR3 DNA: TGTGCCAGCTCACGAGCCACCCAACAGCCCCAGCATTTT; CDR3 protein: CASSRATQQPQHF
V gene: TRBV24-1; J gene: TRBJ1-1; clone size: many; D gene: -; CDR3 DNA: TGTGCCACCCAGAAGAAGACCCCTGAAGCTTTCTTT; CDR3 protein: CATQKKTPEAFF